This note documents a single T cell receptor beta chain sequence. This clonotype appeared many times. The antigen this receptor binds is unknown. Base qualities were left out, and no much larger clone turns up one base away. No patient had a history of other malignancies or prior chemotherapy or radiotherapy, and all had node-negative disease on CT and PET/CT. At each of two time points, around 5.7 milliliters of peripheral venous blood were collected in EDTA tubes. Ficoll-Paque Plus density-gradient centrifugation was used to isolate PBMCs. Right after collection, samples were kept at -80 degrees C until analysis. Counted from cysteine to phenylalanine, this CDR3 has 14 amino acids. Of all the DNA, just the CDR3 is kept, 42 bases in frame from base 1. The germline V gene encodes CDR1 KGHDR and CDR2 SFDVKD. Trimming takes 6 bases off V and 3 bases off J; junction bases not matched to a gene: 3. These data originate in a study of prognosis after radiotherapy for stage I lung cancer (TCRdb year 2021). Background for the entire study: Between early 2018 and early 2019, roughly 18 patients with stage I NSCLC were enrolled in Nanjing, China. Peripheral blood TCR beta repertoires were profiled in stage I NSCLC patients before and after stereotactic body radiotherapy, and the repertoires were related to distant failure. After SBRT, distant metastases developed in about 20% of the 19 patients at a median of around seven months, while the remaining 15 patients had no significant progression. SBRT was given in 3 to 5 fractions with a biologically effective dose of at least 100 Gy, using image-guided IMRT or VMAT. The cohort was made up of around 14 men and about 6 women, with a median age of approximately 74 years and an age range of about 53 to 85 years. Every patient was deemed medically inoperable, over 10 because of comorbidities and more than five because they refused surgery. The study took one blood sample before SBRT and one after SBRT from each of approximately 19 patients and sequenced all 40 or so samples. On tumor histology, twelve patients had adenocarcinoma and several had squamous cell carcinoma. Among the enrolled patients, fourteen had newly diagnosed primary stage I lung tumors, while five had oligometastatic NSCLC following surgical resection of the primary tumor. Concurrent therapy was not administered to any patient alongside SBRT.

Findings and caveats that apply to the study as a whole: Whether the expanded TCR clones were tumor-specific was not determined. Differences in TRBV and TRBJ usage frequencies by metastasis status were reportedly observed in two V genes at baseline and in fewer than 10 V and two J genes after SBRT. The small cohort and short follow-up limited the study, so independent validation of the findings is needed. A decrease in unique TCR clone counts was observed after SBRT (median around 10,000 before versus around 6,900 after; Wilcoxon paired P=0.011). Post-SBRT Shannon entropy and its change from baseline were lower in patients who developed distant metastases; baseline Shannon entropy was not associated with metastases. All reported P values were unadjusted for multiple comparisons.

The TCR beta CDR3 region was amplified from genomic DNA by two rounds of multiplex PCR. The first PCR round used primers specific to each TRBV and TRBJ gene, and the primer sequences were filed in Chinese patent CN105087789A. The second PCR round used universal primers. The Roche High Pure PCR Template Preparation Kit was used to extract genomic DNA from frozen PBMCs. Libraries were sequenced paired-end with 151 bp reads on an Illumina HiSeq 3000. For the original study's pipeline: CutAdapt was used to discard raw reads that did not contain the multiplex PCR primer sequences. Using PEAR, the high-quality paired reads were merged into contigs. TRB V, D and J gene segments were assigned to each contig with MiXCR by alignment to reference sequences. CDR3 sequences were clustered by base quality and sequence similarity to remove sequencing errors. Shannon entropy, normalized by the natural log of the productive TCR sequence number, served as the measure of diversity. Clonality was defined as one minus Shannon entropy divided by the natural log of the number of unique clonotypes. The Youden index of ROC curves was used to select progression-free survival cut-offs for repertoire metrics, and analyses were performed in R 3.5.3. TCRdb reran the public reads through fastp at Q25 and MiXCR, keeping productive beta chains. Under each unique CDR3 protein, matching rows form one entry showing the most common genes and DNA. The V and J calls and clone size come from TCRdb's table, not from the authors' own analysis. This sample is represented by about 22,000 distinct CDR3 sequences; 40% of them were singletons. Roughly three fifths of the sample is in the top ten clones.

Recombination connected TRBV24-1 to TRBJ2-1; TRBD2 matches 8 bases in the middle. The sample consisted of PBMCs, taken before or after stereotactic body radiation therapy (not recorded which). The clonotype originates from a donor at least 50 years old with non-small cell lung cancer. The nucleotides are TGTGCCACCAGTCGGGAGGGTCACTACAATGAGCAGTTCTTC. It translates as CATSREGHYNEQFF.